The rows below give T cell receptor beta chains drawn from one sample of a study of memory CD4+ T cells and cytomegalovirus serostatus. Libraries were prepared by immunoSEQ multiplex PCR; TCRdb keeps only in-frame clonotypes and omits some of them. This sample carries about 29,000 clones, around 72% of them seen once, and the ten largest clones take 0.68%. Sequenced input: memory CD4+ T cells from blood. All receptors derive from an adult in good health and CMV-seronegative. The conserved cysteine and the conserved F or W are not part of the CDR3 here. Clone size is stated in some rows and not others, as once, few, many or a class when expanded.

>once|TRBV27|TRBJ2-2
ASSFPTGGAGTGELF
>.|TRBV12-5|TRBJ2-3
ASGFGRDRYTDTQY
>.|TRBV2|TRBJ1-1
ASTSGRLNTEAF
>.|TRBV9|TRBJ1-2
ASSGDGGARNGYT
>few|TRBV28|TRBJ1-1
ASSNAGQSAF
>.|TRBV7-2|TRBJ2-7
ASSATTGYEQY
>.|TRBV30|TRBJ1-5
AWSVGWEGVGGNQPQH
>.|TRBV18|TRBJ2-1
ASSPSGLNEQF
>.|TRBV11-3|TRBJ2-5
ASSLGRRTGAGTQY
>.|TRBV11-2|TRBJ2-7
ASSLARYEQY
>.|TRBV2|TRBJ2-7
ASTPGLAGDEQY
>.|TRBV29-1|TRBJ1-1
SVVVPGFEAF